This T cell receptor (beta chain) was obtained from a study of cytomegalovirus exposure and HLA in healthy donors. The wider study: Unique TCRs from HLA-typed donors, 80 million to 100 million of them, were held in an early data release.

The PCR was carried out with 60 Vbeta primers and 13 Jbeta primers. Some clones are missing from TCRdb's copy, which holds only in-frame ones; the method was immunoSEQ multiplex PCR. Found here are more than 90,000 clones, about three quarters of them singletons; the top ten hold roughly 7.7%. This CDR3 region has 14 residues. V lost 6 bases to trimming and J lost 5 bases, with 16 bases between them. Germline values: CDR1 MNHEY, CDR2 SMNVEV (reference sequence). The origin of this receptor is a man aged 40-49 years in good health and CMV-seropositive. The sample taken for sequencing was PBMCs. The chain couples TRBV27 to TRBJ1-1, with a tentative D call TRBD1 (6 bases). CDR3 loop: CASSFRGEGTEAFF. DNA for the CDR3: TGTGCCAGCAGCTTCAGGGGAGAGGGGACTGAAGCTTTCTTT.